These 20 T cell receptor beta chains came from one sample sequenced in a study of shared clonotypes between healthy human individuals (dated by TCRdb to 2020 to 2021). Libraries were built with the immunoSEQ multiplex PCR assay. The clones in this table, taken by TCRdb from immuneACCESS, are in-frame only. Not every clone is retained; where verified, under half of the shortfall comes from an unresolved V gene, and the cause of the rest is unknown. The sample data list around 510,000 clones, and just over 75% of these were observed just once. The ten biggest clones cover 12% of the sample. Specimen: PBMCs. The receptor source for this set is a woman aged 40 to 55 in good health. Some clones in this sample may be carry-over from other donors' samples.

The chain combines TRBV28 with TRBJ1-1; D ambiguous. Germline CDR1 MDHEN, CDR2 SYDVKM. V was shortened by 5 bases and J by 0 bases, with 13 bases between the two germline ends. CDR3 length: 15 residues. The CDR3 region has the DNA TGTGCCAGCAGTGACCCCGAAGCCCTGAACACTGAAGCTTTCTTT. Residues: CASSDPEALNTEAFF. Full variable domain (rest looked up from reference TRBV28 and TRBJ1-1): DVKVTQSSRYLVKRTGEKVFLECVQDMDHENMFWYRQDPGLGLRLIYFSYDVKMKEKGDIPEGYSVSREKKERFSLILESASTNQTSMYLCASSDPEALNTEAFFGQGTRLTVV.

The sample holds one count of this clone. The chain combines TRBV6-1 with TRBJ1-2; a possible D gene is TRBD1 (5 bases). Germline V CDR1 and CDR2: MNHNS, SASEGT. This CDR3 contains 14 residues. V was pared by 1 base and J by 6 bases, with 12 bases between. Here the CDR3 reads CASSEGLTVDGYTF. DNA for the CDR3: TGTGCCAGCAGTGAAGGACTGACAGTTGATGGCTACACCTTC.

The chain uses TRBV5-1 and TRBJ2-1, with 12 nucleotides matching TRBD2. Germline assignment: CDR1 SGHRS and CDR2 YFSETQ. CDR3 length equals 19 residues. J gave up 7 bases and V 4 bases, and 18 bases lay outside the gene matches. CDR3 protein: CASSPHLAGGPGMWNEQFF. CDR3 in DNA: TGCGCCAGCAGCCCCCATCTAGCGGGAGGGCCGGGGATGTGGAATGAGCAGTTCTTC.

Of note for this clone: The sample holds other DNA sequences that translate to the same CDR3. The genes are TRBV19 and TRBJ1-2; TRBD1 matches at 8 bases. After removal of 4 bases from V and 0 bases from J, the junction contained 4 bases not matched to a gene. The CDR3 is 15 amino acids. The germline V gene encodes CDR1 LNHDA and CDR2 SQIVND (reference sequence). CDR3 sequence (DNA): TGTGCCAGTAGTACACGACAGGGGTCTAACTATGGCTACACCTTC. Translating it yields CASSTRQGSNYGYTF.

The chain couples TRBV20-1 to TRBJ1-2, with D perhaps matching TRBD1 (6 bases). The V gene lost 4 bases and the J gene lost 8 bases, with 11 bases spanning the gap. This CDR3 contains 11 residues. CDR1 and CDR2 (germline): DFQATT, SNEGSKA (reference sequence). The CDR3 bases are TGCAGTGCTATGCCAGGGGACGGCTACACCTTC. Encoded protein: CSAMPGDGYTF.

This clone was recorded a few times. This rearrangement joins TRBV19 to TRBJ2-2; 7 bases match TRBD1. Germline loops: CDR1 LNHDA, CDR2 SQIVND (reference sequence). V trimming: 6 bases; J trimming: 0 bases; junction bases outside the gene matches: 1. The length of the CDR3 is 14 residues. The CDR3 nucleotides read TGTGCCAGTAGGGACAGGCCGAACACCGGGGAGCTGTTTTTT. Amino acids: CASRDRPNTGELFF.

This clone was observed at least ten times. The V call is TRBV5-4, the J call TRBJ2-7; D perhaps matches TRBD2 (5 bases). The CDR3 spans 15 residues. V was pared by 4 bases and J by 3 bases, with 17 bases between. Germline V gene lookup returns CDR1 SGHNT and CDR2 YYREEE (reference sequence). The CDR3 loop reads CASSPSGAENYEQYF. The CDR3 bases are TGTGCCAGCAGCCCGTCTGGAGCGGAAAACTACGAGCAGTACTTC.

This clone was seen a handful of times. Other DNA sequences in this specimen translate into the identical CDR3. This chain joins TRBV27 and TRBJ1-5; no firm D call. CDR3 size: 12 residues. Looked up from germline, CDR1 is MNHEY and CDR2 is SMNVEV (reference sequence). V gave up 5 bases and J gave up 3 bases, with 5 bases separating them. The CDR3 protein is CASSPLNQPQHF. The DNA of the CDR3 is TGTGCCAGCAGTCCCCTCAATCAGCCCCAGCATTTT.

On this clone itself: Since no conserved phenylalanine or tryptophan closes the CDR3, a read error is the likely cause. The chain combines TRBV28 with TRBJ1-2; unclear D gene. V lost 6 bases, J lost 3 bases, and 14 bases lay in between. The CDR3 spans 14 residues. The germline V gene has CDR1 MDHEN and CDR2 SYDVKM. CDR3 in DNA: TGTGCCAGCAGGTCGTCGGGGTTTTACTATGGCTACACCCTC. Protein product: CASRSSGFYYGYTL.

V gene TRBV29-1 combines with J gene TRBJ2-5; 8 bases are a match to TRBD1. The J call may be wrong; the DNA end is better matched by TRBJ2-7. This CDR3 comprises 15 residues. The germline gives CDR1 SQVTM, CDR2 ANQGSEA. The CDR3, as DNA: TGCAGCGCGGAAAGGACAGGGAAGAGCCCCTACGAGCAGTACTTC. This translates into CSAERTGKSPYEQYF.

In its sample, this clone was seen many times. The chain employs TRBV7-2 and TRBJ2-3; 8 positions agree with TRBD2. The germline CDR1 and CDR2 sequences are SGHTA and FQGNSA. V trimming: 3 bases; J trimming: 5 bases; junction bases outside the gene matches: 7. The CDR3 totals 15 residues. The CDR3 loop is CASSFDGRAVDTQYF. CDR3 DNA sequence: TGTGCCAGCAGCTTTGACGGGAGGGCCGTAGATACGCAGTATTTT.

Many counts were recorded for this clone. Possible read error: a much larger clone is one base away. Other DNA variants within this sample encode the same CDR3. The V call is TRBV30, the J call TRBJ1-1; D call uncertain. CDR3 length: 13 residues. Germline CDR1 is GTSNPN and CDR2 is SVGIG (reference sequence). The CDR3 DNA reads TGTGCCTGGAGTGTTGGGAGGAACACTGGAGCTTTCTTT. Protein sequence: CAWSVGRNTGAFF.

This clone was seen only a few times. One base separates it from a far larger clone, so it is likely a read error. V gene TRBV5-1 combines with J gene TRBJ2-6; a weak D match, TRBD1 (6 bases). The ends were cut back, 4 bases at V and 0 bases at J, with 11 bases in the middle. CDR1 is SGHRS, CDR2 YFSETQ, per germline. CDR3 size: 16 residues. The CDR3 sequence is CASSPRGYSGANVLTF. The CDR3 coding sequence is TGCGCCAGCAGCCCAAGGGGGTACTCTGGGGCCAACGTCCTGACTTTC.

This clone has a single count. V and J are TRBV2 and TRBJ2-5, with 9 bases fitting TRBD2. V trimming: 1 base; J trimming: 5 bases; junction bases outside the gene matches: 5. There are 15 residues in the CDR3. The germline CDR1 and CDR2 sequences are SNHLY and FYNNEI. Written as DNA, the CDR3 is TGTGCCAGCAGTGAAGAGGCGGGAGGGCACGAGACCCAGTACTTC. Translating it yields CASSEEAGGHETQYF.

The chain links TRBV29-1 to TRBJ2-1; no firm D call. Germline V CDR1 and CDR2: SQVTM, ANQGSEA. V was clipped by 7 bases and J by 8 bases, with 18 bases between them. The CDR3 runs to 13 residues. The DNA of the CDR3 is TGCAGCGCAACCCTTGGGCGAATCTATGAGCAGTTCTTC. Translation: CSATLGRIYEQFF.

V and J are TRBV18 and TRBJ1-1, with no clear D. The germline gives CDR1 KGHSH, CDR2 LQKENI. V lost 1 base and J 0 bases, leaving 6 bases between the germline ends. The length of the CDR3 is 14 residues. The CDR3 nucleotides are TGTGCCAGCTCACCACGGAACATGAACACTGAAGCTTTCTTT. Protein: CASSPRNMNTEAFF.

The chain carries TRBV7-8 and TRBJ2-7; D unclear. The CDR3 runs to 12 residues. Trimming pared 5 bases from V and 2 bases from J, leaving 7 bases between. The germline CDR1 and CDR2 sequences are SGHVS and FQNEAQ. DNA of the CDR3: TGTGCCAGCAGCCGTCATACCTACGAGCAGTACTTC. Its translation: CASSRHTYEQYF.

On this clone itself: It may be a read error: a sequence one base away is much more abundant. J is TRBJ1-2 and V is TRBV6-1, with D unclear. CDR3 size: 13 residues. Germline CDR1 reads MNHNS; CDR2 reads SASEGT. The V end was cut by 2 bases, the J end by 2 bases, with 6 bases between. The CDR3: CASSELGNYGYTF. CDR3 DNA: TGTGCCAGCAGTGAACTGGGAAACTATGGCTACACCTTC.

The CDR3 nucleotides read TGTGCCAGCAGCCACTGGGACAGCTACGAGCAGTACTTC. This translates into CASSHWDSYEQYF. This sequence joins TRBV5-6 and TRBJ2-7, with 7 bases identical to TRBD1. V shed 4 bases and J 3 bases; nucleotides not matched to a gene: 4. The germline V gene has CDR1 SGHDT and CDR2 YYEEEE. CDR3 length equals 13 residues.

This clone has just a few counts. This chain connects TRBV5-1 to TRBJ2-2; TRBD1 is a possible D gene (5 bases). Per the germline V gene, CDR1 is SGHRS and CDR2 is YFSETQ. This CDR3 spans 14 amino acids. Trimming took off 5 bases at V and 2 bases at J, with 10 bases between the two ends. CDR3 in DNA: TGCGCCAGCAGGGCAGACAGTAACACCGGGGAGCTGTTTTTT. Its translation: CASRADSNTGELFF.